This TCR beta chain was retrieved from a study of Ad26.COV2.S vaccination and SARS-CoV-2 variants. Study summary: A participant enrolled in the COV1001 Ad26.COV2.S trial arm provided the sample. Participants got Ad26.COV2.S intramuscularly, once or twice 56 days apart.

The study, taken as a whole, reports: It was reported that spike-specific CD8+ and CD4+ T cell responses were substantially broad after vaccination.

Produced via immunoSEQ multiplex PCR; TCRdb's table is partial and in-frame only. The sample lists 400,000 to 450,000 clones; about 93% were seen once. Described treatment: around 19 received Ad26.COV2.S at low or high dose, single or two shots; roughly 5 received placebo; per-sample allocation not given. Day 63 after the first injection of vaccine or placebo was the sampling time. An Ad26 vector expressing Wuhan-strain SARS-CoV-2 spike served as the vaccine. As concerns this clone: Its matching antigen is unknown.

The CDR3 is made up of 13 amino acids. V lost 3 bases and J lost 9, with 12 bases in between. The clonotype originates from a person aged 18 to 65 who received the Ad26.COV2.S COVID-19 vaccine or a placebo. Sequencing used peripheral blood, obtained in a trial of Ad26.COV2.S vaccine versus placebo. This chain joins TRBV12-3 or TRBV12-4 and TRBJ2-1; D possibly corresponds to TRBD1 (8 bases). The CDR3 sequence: CASSLDREGEQFF. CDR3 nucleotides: TGTGCCAGCAGTTTGGACAGGGAGGGTGAGCAGTTCTTC.